The T cell receptor (beta chain) under discussion was sequenced for a study of blood T cell repertoires in COVID-19. Across the study: Italy, Spain and the United States were the sources of the convalescent and acute COVID-19 samples. T cells, B-cell-depleted T cells, or PBMCs provided the cDNA or gDNA that served as material.

This CDR3 has 16 amino acids. The V and J ends lost 3 bases and 5 bases, in that order; junction bases with no gene match: 9. Germline V CDR1 and CDR2: MDHEN, SYDVKM. Clones were read by immunoSEQ multiplex PCR, and TCRdb kept only the in-frame ones, dropping some. The table has some 120,000 clones, 75% to 90% seen once. This chain links TRBV28 with TRBJ1-2; 10 positions agree with TRBD1. Sequencing was performed on peripheral blood. This sequence originates from a man between 65 and 85 years old with active or convalescent COVID-19. The CDR3 sequence: CASSFPTGGRGYGYTF. The DNA of the CDR3 is TGTGCCAGCAGTTTCCCGACAGGGGGCAGGGGTTATGGCTACACCTTC.